This T cell receptor (beta chain) was sequenced during a study of OX40 agonist ivuxolimab in advanced cancers. The protocol was immunoSEQ multiplex PCR, while the TCRdb copy is restricted to in-frame clones and leaves out a portion. The table has roughly 60,000 clones, 84% seen once. Looked up from germline, CDR1 is MDHEN and CDR2 is SYDVKM. V lost 4 bases and J lost 0, with 12 bases in between. The CDR3 length is 15 residues. This material consisted of CD4+ or CD8+ T cells sorted from blood, taken in a trial of the OX40 agonist ivuxolimab. The receptor comes from an adult with an advanced solid tumor such as melanoma, head and neck, liver or kidney cancer. This chain connects TRBV28 to TRBJ1-2; maybe TRBD1 (5 bases). DNA of the CDR3: TGTGCCAGCAGTTGGGGCAGTGGGTCTAACTATGGCTACACCTTC. This sequence encodes CASSWGSGSNYGYTF.